The text below deals with one T cell receptor (beta chain). Antigen unknown. This specimen comes from a study of glioma-infiltrating T cells after dendritic cell vaccination. On the study more broadly: Dendritic cell vaccination trial patients had either newly diagnosed or recurrent glioblastoma.

Noted time point: after dendritic cell vaccination, including at tumor progression/relapse. Input was around 2 ug genomic DNA, or all available if less. The primer mix had 60 V beta and 13 J beta primers. Clones were read by immunoSEQ multiplex PCR, and TCRdb kept only the in-frame ones, dropping some. The sample consists of approximately 99,000 clones, 65% to 85% of them appearing once. General observations from the study: TCR clonality showed no direct relationship with survival.

Here the sequenced sample was blood, taken after dendritic cell vaccination. This sequence originates from a human donor with glioblastoma.

The CDR3 DNA is TGTGCCAGCAGTCGGGGACTAGCGACCACAGATACGCAGTATTTT. It yields the protein CASSRGLATTDTQYF. This chain connects TRBV6-5 to TRBJ2-3, with 10 bases aligning to TRBD2. The V gene end was trimmed by 5 bases and the J gene end by 2 bases; junction bases not matched to a gene: 4. The CDR3 is 15 residues long. The germline CDR1 and CDR2 sequences are MNHEY and SVGAGI.